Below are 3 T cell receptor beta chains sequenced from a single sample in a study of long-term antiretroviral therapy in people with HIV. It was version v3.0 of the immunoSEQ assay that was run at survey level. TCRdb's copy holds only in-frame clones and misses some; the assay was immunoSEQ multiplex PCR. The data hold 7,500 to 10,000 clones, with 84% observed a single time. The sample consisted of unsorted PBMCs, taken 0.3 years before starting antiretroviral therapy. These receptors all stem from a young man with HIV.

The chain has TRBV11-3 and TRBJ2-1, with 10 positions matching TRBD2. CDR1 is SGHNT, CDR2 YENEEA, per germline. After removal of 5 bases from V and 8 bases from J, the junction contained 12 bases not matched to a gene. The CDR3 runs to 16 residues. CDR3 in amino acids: CASSPGTSEALDEQFF. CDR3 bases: TGTGCCAGCAGCCCAGGGACTAGCGAAGCCCTGGATGAGCAGTTCTTC.

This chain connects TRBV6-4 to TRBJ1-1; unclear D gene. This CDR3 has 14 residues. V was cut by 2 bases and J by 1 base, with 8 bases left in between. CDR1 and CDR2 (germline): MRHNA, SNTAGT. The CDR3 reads CASSDGRPNTEAFF. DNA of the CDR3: TGTGCCAGCAGTGACGGGCGACCGAACACTGAAGCTTTCTTT.

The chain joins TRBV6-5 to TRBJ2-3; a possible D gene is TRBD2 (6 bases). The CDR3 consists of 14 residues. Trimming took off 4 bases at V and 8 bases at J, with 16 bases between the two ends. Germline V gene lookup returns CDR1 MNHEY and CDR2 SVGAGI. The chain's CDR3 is CASSSAGTPGTQYF. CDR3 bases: TGTGCCAGCAGTTCCGCGGGGACCCCCGGTACGCAGTATTTT.